Listed here are 9 T cell receptor beta chains from one sample, sequenced in a study of beta chain features in type 1 diabetes (dated by TCRdb to 2016 to 2019). Library method: the immunoSEQ multiplex PCR assay. The entire isolated RNA was reverse transcribed using the High Capacity cDNA Reverse Transcription Kit, and thus expressed TCRB transcripts were sequenced. As stored in TCRdb, this immuneACCESS dataset retains in-frame rearrangements with V and J assigned. A fraction of the clones does not appear; measured against another copy, unresolved V genes explain less than half of the discrepancy, and the remainder lacks a known reason. The table for this sample lists under 400,000 clones; 14% of them were counted only once. The ten biggest clones cover around 7% of the sample. The sequencing sample was made of central memory CD4+ T cells from blood. These receptors all stem from a man aged 30-40 years in good health.

The chain has TRBV6-1 and TRBJ2-5; a weak D match, TRBD1 (6 bases). Judging by the DNA end, TRBJ2-7 fits better; the J call may be wrong. Germline V gene sequence: CDR1 MNHNS, CDR2 SASEGT. The CDR3 loop spans 16 amino acids. For the CDR3, the DNA is TGTGCCAGCAGTGAAATGGGGGCGAGGGGCTCCTACGAGCAGTACTTC. Translating gives CASSEMGARGSYEQYF.

This clone was detected a few times. The V gene is TRBV30, the J gene TRBJ2-1; D is unclear. CDR1 GTSNPN and CDR2 SVGIG come from the germline V gene (reference sequence). This CDR3 comprises 11 residues. V was cut by 4 bases and J by 8 bases, with 9 bases left in between. This chain's CDR3 is CAWTGAHEQFF. CDR3 sequence (DNA): TGTGCCTGGACCGGCGCCCATGAGCAGTTCTTC.

This clone appeared a few times. The chain recombines TRBV5-1 with TRBJ2-3; TRBD2 agrees at 11 bases. Germline CDR1 is SGHRS and CDR2 is YFSETQ. V shed 6 bases and J 1 base; nucleotides not matched to a gene: 1. The CDR3 covers 14 residues. The CDR3 sequence is CASTGLAGTDTQYF. CDR3 sequence (DNA): TGCGCCAGCACGGGACTAGCGGGCACAGATACGCAGTATTTT.

This chain uses TRBV27 with TRBJ1-2; 8 bases align to TRBD1. The CDR3 is 12 residues long. Germline V gene sequence: CDR1 MNHEY, CDR2 SMNVEV (reference sequence). Unmatched junction bases numbered 7, after V lost 8 bases and J lost 8 bases. CDR3 region: CASSDRVHGYTF. The CDR3, as DNA: TGTGCCAGCTCGGACAGGGTGCACGGCTACACCTTC.

Only a few counts were recorded for this clone. The gene calls are TRBV19 and TRBJ2-7; 7 bases are a match to TRBD1. The CDR3 runs 16 residues. With 5 bases clipped from V and 5 bases from J, the junction kept 15 bases outside the gene matches. Germline-derived CDR1 and CDR2 are LNHDA and SQIVND (reference sequence). CDR3 DNA: TGTGCCAGTAGTCTCAGGACAGGTGGATTTATTGACGAGCAGTACTTC. Its protein is CASSLRTGGFIDEQYF.

This clone was found many times. The genes are TRBV18 and TRBJ1-4, with D possibly being TRBD1 (6 bases). The CDR3 runs to 16 residues. The V gene's germline CDR1 is KGHSH and CDR2 LQKENI. The ends were cut back, 5 bases at V and 7 bases at J, with 20 bases in the middle. This CDR3 reads CASSTTTGSSTEKLFF. The CDR3 DNA sequence: TGTGCCAGCTCAACCACAACAGGGTCGTCTACTGAAAAACTGTTTTTT. The variable domain in full, with the rest retrieved from reference TRBV18 and TRBJ1-4, is NAGVMQNPRHLVRRRGQEARLRCSPMKGHSHVYWYRQLPEEGLKFMVYLQKENIIDESGMPKERFSAEFPKEGPSILRIQQVVRGDSAAYFCASSTTTGSSTEKLFFGSGTQLSVL.

This clone has ten or more counts. V and J are TRBV7-7 and TRBJ2-2; D unresolved. The CDR3 has 14 amino acids. Germline CDR1 is SSHAT and CDR2 is FNYEAQ (reference sequence). Trimming left V 2 bases short and J 5 bases short, with 9 bases between. The CDR3 nucleotides read TGTGCCAGCAGCTTAAATTGGGGTACCGGGGAGCTGTTTTTT. It yields the protein CASSLNWGTGELFF.

The rearrangement joins TRBV12-5 to TRBJ1-1; D is undetermined. Germline lookup yields CDR1 LGHNT and CDR2 FRNRAP. The CDR3 covers 13 residues. Trimming removed 6 bases at V and 0 bases at J, with 8 bases between. CDR3 sequence reads: CASGTRLNTEAFF. The CDR3 DNA is TGTGCTAGTGGAACGAGGTTGAACACTGAAGCTTTCTTT. Filled out from reference TRBV12-5 and TRBJ1-1, the complete variable domain reads DARVTQTPRHKVTEMGQEVTMRCQPILGHNTVFWYRQTMMQGLELLAYFRNRAPLDDSGMPKDRFSAEMPDATLATLKIQPSEPRDSAVYFCASGTRLNTEAFFGQGTRLTVV.

The chain links TRBV6-1 to TRBJ1-6, with no clear D. V dropped 6 bases and J dropped 0 bases, with 9 bases sitting between them. Germline V gives CDR1 MNHNS, CDR2 SASEGT. The CDR3 length is 15 residues. DNA of the CDR3: TGTGCCAGCAGGGGCGGGAGCTCCTATAATTCACCCCTCCACTTT. Its translation: CASRGGSSYNSPLHF.